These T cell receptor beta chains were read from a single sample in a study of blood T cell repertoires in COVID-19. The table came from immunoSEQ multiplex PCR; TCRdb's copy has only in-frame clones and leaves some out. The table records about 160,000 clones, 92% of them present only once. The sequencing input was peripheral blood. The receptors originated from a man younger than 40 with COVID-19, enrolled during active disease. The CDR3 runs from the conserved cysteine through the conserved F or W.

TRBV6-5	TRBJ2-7	CATHTQGAWNEQYF
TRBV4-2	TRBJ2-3	CASSQNPRQGTDTQYF
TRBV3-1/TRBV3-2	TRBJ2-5	CASSRWGQGAQETQYF
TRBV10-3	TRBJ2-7	CAIRESRDSSYEQYF
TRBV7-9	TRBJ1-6	CASTPAGPGDNSPLHF
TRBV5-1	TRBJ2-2	CAGNERDTGELFF
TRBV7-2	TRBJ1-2	CASSPGGSVGYGYTF
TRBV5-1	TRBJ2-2	CASSLNGGPYTGELFF
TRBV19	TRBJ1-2	CASYGTVGRDGYTF
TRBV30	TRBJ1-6	CARNPGTVDSPLHF
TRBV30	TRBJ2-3	CAWSYGLAGVEGPTDTQYF
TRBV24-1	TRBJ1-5	CATSDHRTGASNQPQHF
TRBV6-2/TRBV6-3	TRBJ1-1	CASSWNRDTEAFF
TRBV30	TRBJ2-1	CAWSSTRLAAYNEQFF
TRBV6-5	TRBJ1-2	CASSYGTAINYGYTF
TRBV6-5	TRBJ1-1	CASNLRGGNTEAFF
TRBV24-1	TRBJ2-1	CATSSTLMLRYEQFF
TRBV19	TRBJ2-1	CASRARGFNEQFF
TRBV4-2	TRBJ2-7	CASSQGQGQEYEQYF